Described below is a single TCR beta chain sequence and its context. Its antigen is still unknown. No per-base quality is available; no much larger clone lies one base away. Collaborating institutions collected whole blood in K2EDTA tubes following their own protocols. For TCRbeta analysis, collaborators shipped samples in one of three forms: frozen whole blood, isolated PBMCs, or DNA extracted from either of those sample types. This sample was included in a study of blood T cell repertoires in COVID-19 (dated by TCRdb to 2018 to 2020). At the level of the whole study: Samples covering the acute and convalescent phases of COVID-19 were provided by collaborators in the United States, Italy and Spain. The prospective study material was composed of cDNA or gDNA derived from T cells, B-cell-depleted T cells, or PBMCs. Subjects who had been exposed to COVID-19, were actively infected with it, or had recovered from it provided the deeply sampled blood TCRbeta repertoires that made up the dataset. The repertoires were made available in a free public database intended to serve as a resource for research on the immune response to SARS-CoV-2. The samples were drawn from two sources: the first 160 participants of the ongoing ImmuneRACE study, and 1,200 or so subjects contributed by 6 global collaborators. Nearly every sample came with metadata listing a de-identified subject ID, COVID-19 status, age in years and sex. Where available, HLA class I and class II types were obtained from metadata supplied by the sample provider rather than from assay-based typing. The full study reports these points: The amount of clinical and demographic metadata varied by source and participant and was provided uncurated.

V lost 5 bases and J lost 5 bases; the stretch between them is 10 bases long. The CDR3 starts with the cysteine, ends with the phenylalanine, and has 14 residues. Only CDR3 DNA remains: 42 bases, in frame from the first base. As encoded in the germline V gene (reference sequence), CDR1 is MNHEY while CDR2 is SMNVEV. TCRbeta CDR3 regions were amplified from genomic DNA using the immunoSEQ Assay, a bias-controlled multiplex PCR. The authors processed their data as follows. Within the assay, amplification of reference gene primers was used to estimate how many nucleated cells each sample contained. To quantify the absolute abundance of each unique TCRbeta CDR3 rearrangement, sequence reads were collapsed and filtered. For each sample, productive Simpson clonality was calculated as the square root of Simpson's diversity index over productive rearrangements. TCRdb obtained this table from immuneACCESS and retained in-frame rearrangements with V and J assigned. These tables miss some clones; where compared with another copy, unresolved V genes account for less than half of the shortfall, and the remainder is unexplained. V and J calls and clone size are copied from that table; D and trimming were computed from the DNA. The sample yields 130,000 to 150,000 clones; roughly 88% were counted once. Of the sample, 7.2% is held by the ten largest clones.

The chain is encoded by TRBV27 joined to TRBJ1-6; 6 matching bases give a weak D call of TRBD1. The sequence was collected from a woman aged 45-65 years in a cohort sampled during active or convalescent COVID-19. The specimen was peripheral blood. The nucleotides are TGTGCCAGCAGTGACGACAGGAATAATTCACCCCTCCACTTT. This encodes CASSDDRNNSPLHF.